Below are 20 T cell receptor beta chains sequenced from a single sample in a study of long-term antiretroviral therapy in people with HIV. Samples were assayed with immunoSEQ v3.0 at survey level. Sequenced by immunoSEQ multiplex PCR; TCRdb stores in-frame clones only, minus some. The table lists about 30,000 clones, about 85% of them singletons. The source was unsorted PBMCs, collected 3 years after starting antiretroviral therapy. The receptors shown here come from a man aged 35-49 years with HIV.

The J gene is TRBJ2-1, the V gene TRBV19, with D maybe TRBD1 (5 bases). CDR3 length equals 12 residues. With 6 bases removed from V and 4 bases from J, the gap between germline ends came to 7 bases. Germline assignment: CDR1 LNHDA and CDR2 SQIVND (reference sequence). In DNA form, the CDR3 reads TGTGCCAGTAGCGACAGTTACAATGAGCAGTTCTTC. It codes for CASSDSYNEQFF.

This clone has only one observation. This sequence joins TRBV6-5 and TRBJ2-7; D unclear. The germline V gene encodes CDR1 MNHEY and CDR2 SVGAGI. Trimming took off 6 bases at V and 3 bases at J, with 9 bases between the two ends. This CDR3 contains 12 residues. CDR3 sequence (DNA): TGTGCCAGCAGAAACTTAAACTACGAGCAGTACTTC. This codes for CASRNLNYEQYF.

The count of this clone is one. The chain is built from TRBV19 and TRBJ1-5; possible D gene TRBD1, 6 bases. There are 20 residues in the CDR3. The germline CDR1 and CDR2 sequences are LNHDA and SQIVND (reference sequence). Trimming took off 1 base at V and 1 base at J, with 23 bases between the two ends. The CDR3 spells CASSIGVGAGVGGSNQPQHF. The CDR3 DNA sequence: TGTGCCAGTAGTATAGGGGTGGGAGCAGGGGTAGGGGGAAGCAATCAGCCCCAGCATTTT.

The CDR3 sequence is CATSRDGGITYEQYF. The CDR3 bases are TGTGCCACCAGCAGAGACGGGGGTATTACCTACGAGCAGTACTTC. The genes are TRBV15 and TRBJ2-7; possible D gene TRBD2, 6 bases. Germline CDR1 reads LNHNV; CDR2 reads YYDKDF (reference sequence). This CDR3 is 15 amino acids long. The germline V and J ends were trimmed by 0 bases and 2 bases, with 11 bases remaining between them. The full variable domain, rest sourced from reference TRBV15 and TRBJ2-7, is DAMVIQNPRYQVTQFGKPVTLSCSQTLNHNVMYWYQQKSSQAPKLLFHYYDKDFNNEADTPDNFQSRRPNTSFCFLDIRSPGLGDTAMYLCATSRDGGITYEQYFGPGTRLTVT.

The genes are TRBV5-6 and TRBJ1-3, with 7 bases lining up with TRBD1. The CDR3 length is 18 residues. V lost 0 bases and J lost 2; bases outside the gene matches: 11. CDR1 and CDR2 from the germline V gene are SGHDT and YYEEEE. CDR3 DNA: TGTGCCAGCAGCTTGGGAGGCCCTGACAGGGTGGCTGGAAACACCATATATTTT. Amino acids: CASSLGGPDRVAGNTIYF. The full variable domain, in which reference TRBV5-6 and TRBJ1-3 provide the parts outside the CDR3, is DAGVTQSPTHLIKTRGQQVTLRCSPKSGHDTVSWYQQALGQGPQFIFQYYEEEERQRGNFPDRFSGHQFPNYSSELNVNALLLGDSALYLCASSLGGPDRVAGNTIYFGEGSWLTVV.

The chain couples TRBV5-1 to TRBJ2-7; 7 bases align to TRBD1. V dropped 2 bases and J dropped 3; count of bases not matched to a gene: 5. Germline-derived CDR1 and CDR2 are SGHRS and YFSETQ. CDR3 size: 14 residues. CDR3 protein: CASSFTGQNYEQYF. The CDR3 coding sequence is TGCGCCAGCAGCTTTACGGGACAGAACTACGAGCAGTACTTC.

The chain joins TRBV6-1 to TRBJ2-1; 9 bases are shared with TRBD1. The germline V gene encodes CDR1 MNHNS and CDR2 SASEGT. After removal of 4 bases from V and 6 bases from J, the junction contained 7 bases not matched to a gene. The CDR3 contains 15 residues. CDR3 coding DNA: TGTGCCAGCAGTGTGGACAGGGGAAGCGGCAATGAGCAGTTCTTC. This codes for CASSVDRGSGNEQFF.

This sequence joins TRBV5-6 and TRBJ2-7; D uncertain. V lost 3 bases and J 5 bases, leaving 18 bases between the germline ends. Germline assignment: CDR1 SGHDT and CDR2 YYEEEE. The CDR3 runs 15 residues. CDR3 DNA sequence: TGTGCCAGCAGCTCCTCAGTGTTTCGAATGGACGAGCAGTACTTC. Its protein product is CASSSSVFRMDEQYF. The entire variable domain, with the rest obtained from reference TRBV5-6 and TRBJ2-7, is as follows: DAGVTQSPTHLIKTRGQQVTLRCSPKSGHDTVSWYQQALGQGPQFIFQYYEEEERQRGNFPDRFSGHQFPNYSSELNVNALLLGDSALYLCASSSSVFRMDEQYFGPGTRLTVT.

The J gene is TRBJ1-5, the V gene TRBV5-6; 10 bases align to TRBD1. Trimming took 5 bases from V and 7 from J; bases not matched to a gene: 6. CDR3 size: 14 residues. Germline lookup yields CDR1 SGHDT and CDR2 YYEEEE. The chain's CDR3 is CASSSGTGVQPQHF. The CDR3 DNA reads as TGTGCCAGCAGTTCCGGGACAGGGGTCCAGCCCCAGCATTTT.

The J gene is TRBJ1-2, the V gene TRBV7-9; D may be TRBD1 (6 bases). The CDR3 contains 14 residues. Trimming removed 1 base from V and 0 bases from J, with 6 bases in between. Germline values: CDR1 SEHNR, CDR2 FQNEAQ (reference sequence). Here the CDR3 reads CASSLGTANYGYTF. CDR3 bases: TGTGCCAGCAGCTTAGGGACAGCTAACTATGGCTACACCTTC.

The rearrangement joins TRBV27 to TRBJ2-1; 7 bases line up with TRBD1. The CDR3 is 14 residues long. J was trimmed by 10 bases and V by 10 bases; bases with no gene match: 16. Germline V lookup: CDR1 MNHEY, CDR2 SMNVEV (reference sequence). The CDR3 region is CATRSLGTVDEQFF. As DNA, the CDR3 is TGTGCCACTAGATCCCTCGGGACAGTCGACGAGCAGTTCTTC.

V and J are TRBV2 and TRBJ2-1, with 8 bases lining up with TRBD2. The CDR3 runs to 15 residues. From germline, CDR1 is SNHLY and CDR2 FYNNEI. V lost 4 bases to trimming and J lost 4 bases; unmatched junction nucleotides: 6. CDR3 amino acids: CASSVGLGSYNEQFF. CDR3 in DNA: TGTGCCAGCAGTGTGGGACTAGGATCATACAATGAGCAGTTCTTC.

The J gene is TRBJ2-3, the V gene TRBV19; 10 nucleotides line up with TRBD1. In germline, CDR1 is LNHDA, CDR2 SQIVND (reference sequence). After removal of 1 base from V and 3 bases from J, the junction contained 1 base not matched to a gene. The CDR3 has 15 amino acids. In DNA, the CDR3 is TGTGCCAGTAGTATAGGGACAGGGGGAACAGATACGCAGTATTTT. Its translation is CASSIGTGGTDTQYF.

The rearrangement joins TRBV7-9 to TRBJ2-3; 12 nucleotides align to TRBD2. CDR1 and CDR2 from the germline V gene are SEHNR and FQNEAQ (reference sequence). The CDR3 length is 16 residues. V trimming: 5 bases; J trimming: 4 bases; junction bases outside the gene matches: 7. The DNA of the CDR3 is TGTGCCAGCAGCCCTTCTAGCGGGGGGGCCGCAGATACGCAGTATTTT. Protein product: CASSPSSGGAADTQYF.

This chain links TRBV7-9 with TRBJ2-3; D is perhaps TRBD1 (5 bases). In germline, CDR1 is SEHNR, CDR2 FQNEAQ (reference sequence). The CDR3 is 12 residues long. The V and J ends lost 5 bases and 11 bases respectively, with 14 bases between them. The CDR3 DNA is TGTGCCAGCAGCCTCCAGACAGTAGAGCAGTATTTT. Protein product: CASSLQTVEQYF.

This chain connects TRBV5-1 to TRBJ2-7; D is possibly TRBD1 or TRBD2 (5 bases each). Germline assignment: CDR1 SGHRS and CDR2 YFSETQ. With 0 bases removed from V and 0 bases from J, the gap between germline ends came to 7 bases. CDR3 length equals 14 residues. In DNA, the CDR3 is TGCGCCAGCAGCTTGGCAGGGAGCTCCTACGAGCAGTACTTC. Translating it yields CASSLAGSSYEQYF.

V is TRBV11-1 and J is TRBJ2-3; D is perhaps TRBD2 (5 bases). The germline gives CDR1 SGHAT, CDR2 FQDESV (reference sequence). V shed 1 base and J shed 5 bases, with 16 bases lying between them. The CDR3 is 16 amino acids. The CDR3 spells CASSLDASPLVDTQYF. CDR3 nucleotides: TGTGCCAGCAGCTTAGACGCTAGCCCTTTGGTAGATACGCAGTATTTT.

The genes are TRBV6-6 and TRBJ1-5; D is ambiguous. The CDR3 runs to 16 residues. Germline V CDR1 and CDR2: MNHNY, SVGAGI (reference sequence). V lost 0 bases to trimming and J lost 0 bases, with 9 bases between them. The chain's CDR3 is CASSYSTAYSNQPQHF. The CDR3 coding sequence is TGTGCCAGCAGTTACTCCACGGCTTATAGCAATCAGCCCCAGCATTTT.

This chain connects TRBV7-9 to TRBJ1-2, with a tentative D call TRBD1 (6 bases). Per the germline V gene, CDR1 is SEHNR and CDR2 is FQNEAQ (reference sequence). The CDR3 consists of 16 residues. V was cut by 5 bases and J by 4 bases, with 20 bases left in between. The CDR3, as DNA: TGTGCCAGCAGCCAGCGCGGGCTAGGGGGGAGCTATGGCTACACCTTC. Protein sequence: CASSQRGLGGSYGYTF.

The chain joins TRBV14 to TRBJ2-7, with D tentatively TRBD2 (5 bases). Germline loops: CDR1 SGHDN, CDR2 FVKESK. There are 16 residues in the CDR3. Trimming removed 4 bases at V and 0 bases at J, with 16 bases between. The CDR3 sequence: CASSPHPGSSSYEQYF. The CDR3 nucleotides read TGTGCCAGCAGCCCTCATCCGGGATCGAGCTCCTACGAGCAGTACTTC. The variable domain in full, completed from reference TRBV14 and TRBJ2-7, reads EAGVTQFPSHSVIEKGQTVTLRCDPISGHDNLYWYRRVMGKEIKFLLHFVKESKQDESGMPNNRFLAERTGGTYSTLKVQPAELEDSGVYFCASSPHPGSSSYEQYFGPGTRLTVT.